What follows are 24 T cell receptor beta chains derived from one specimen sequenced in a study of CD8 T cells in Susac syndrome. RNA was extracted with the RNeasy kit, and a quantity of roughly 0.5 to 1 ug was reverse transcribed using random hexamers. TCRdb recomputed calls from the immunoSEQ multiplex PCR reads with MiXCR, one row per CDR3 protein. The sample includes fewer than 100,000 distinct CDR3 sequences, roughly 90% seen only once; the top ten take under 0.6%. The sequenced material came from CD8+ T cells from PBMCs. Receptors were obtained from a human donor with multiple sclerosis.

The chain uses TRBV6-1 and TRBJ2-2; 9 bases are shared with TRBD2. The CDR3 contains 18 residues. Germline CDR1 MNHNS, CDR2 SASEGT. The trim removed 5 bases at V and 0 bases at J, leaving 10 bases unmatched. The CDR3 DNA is TGTGCCAGCAGTACCCTAGCGGGACCCTGGGCGAACACCGGGGAGCTGTTTTTT. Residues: CASSTLAGPWANTGELFF.

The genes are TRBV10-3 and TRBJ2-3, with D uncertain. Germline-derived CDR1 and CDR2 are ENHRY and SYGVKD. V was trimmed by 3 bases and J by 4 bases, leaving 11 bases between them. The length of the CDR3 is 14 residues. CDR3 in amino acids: CAISDDGVADTQYF. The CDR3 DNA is TGTGCCATCAGTGATGATGGAGTTGCAGATACGCAGTATTTT.

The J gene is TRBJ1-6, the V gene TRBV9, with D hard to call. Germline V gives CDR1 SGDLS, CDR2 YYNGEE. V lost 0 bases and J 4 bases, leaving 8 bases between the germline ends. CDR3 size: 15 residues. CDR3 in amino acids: CASSVEGEYNSPLHF. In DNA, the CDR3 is TGTGCCAGCAGCGTAGAAGGAGAATATAATTCACCCCTCCACTTT.

The CDR3 is CASVQGGREAFF. CDR3 in DNA: TGTGCCAGCGTACAAGGAGGGCGTGAAGCTTTCTTT. The chain joins TRBV27 to TRBJ1-1; D gene uncertain. From germline, CDR1 is MNHEY and CDR2 SMNVEV (reference sequence). V gave up 8 bases and J gave up 7 bases, with 14 bases separating them. This CDR3 is built from 12 residues.

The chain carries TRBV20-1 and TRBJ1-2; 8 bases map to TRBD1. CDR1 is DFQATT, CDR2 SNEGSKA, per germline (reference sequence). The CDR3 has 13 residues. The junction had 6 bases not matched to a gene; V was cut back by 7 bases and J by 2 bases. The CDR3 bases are TGCAGTGGCCCGGACAGGGAAAACTATGGCTACACCTTC. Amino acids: CSGPDRENYGYTF.

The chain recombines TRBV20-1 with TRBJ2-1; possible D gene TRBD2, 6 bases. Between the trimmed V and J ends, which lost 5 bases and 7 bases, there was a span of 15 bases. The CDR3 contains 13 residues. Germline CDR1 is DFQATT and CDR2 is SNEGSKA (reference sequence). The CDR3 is CSASPTSSNEQFF. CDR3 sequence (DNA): TGCAGTGCTTCCCCCACTAGCTCAAATGAGCAGTTCTTC.

The CDR3 sequence is CATSRQGFEGQPQHF. CDR3 coding DNA: TGTGCCACCAGCAGACAGGGTTTTGAGGGTCAGCCCCAGCATTTT. This chain links TRBV15 with TRBJ1-5; D is possibly TRBD1 (5 bases). Looked up from germline, CDR1 is LNHNV and CDR2 is YYDKDF (reference sequence). The CDR3 runs to 15 residues. Trimming took off 2 bases at V and 6 bases at J, with 14 bases between the two ends.

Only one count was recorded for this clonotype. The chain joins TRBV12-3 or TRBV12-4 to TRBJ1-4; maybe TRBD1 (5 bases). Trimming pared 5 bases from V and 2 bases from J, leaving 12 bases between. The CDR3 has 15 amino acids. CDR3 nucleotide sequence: TGTGCCAGCAGTCCCTGGGGGATGACTAATGAAAAACTGTTTTTT. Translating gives CASSPWGMTNEKLFF.

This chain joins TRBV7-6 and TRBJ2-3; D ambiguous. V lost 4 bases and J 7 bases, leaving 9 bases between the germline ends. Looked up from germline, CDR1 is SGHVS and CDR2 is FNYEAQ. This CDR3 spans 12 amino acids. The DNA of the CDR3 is TGTGCCAGCAGCTCCGGTGCCAATACGCAGTATTTT. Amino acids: CASSSGANTQYF.

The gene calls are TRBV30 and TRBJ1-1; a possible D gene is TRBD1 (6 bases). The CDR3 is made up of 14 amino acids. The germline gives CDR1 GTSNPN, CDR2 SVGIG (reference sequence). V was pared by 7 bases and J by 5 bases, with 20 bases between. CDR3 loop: CASRPRGFGTEAFF. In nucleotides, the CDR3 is TGTGCCTCCCGACCCAGGGGCTTCGGTACTGAAGCTTTCTTT.

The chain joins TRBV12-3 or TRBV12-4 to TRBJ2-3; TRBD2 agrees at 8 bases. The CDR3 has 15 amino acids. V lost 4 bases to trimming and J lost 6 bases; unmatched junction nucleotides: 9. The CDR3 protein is CASSSSGSRVDTQYF. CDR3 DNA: TGTGCCAGCAGTTCTAGCGGGTCCCGGGTGGATACGCAGTATTTT.

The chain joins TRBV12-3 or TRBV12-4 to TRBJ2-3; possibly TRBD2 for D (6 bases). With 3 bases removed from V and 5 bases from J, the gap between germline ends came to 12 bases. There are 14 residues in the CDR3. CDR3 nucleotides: TGTGCCAGCAGTTTCGGGAGCTCGAAAGATACGCAGTATTTT. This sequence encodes CASSFGSSKDTQYF.

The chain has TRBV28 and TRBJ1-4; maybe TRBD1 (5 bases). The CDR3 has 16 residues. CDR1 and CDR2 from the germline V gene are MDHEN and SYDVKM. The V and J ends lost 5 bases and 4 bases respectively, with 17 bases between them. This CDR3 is CASSPPLAGFNEKLFF. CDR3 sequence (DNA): TGTGCCAGCAGTCCGCCGTTGGCAGGGTTTAATGAAAAACTGTTTTTT.

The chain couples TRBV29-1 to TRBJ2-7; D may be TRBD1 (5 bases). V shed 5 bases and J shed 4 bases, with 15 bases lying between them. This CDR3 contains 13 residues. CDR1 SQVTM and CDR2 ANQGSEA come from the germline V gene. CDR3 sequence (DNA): TGCAGCGTTAGAGCCTCAGCAGGGTACGAGCAGTACTTC. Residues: CSVRASAGYEQYF.

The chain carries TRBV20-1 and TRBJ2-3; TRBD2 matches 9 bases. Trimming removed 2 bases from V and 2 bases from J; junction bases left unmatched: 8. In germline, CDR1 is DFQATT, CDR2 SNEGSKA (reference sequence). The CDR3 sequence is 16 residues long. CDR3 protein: CSARLALAGPTDTQYF. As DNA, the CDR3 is TGCAGTGCTAGATTGGCACTAGCGGGTCCCACAGATACGCAGTATTTT.

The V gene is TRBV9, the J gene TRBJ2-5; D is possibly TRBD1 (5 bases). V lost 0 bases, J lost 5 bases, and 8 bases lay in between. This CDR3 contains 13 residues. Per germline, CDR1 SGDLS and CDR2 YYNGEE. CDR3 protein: CASSVGGLETQYF. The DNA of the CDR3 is TGTGCCAGCAGCGTAGGGGGCCTGGAGACCCAGTACTTC.

CDR3 sequence reads: CASSFLAGEGNEQFF. The CDR3 DNA follows: TGTGCCAGCAGCTTTCTAGCGGGAGAGGGCAATGAGCAGTTCTTC. This chain connects TRBV5-4 to TRBJ2-1; 10 bases are a match to TRBD2. Trimming at V came to 2 bases and at J to 6 bases, leaving 5 bases not matched to a gene. The CDR3 runs 15 residues. CDR1 is SGHNT, CDR2 YYREEE, per germline (reference sequence). The full variable domain, with the rest looked up from reference TRBV5-4 and TRBJ2-1, is ETGVTQSPTHLIKTRGQQVTLRCSSQSGHNTVSWYQQALGQGPQFIFQYYREEENGRGNFPPRFSGLQFPNYSSELNVNALELDDSALYLCASSFLAGEGNEQFFGPGTRLTVL.

Here the CDR3 reads CASSEGVDSTDTQYF. The CDR3 bases are TGTGCCAGCAGTGAAGGGGTTGACTCCACAGATACGCAGTATTTT. The chain joins TRBV6-1 to TRBJ2-3; D uncertain. The CDR3 sequence is 15 residues long. Germline V CDR1 and CDR2: MNHNS, SASEGT. Trimming pared 1 base from V and 2 bases from J, leaving 10 bases between.

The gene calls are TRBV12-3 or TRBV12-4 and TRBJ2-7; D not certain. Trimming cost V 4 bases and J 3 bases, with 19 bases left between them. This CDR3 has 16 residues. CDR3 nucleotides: TGTGCCAGCAGTTGGTCACCCGACCTGGAATACTACGAGCAGTACTTC. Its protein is CASSWSPDLEYYEQYF.

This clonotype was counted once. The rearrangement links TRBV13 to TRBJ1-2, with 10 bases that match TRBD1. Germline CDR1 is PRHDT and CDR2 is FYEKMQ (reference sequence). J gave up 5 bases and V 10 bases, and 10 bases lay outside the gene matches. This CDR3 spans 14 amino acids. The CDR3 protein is CATRRGQGIYGYTF. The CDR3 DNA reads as TGTGCCACACGCCGGGGACAGGGGATTTATGGCTACACCTTC.

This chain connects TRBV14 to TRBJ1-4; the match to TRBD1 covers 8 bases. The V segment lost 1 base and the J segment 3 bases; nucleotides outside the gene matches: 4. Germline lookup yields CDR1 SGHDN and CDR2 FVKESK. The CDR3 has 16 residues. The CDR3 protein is CASSQVQGEANEKLFF. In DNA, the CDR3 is TGTGCCAGCAGCCAAGTACAGGGGGAGGCTAATGAAAAACTGTTTTTT. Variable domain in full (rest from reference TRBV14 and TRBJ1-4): EAGVTQFPSHSVIEKGQTVTLRCDPISGHDNLYWYRRVMGKEIKFLLHFVKESKQDESGMPNNRFLAERTGGTYSTLKVQPAELEDSGVYFCASSQVQGEANEKLFFGSGTQLSVL.

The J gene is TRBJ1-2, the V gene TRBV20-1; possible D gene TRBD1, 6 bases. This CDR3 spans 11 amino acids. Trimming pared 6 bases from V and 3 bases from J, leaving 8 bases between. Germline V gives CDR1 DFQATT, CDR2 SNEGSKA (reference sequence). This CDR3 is CSAWTDYGYTF. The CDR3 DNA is TGCAGTGCCTGGACAGACTATGGCTACACCTTC.

CDR3 nucleotides: TGCAGTGCTACGGAAGTGGGAGGTCTGGAGCAGTACTTC. Amino acids: CSATEVGGLEQYF. The J gene is TRBJ2-7, the V gene TRBV20-1, with D possibly being TRBD2 (6 bases). Germline CDR1 reads DFQATT; CDR2 reads SNEGSKA (reference sequence). V was trimmed by 4 bases and J by 7 bases, leaving 17 bases between them. The CDR3 has 13 amino acids.

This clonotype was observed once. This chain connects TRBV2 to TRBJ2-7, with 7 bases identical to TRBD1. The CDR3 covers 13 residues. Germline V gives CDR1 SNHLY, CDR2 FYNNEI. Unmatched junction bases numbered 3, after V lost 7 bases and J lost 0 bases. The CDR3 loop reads CASNRGDSYEQYF. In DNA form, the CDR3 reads TGTGCCAGCAACAGGGGCGACTCCTACGAGCAGTACTTC.